This TCR beta chain appears in the sequencing data of a study of blood T cell repertoires in COVID-19. Across the study: Samples of COVID-19 (acute and convalescent) were obtained from the United States, Italy and Spain. Nucleic acid was either cDNA or gDNA, and it came from T cells, B-cell-depleted T cells, or PBMCs.

Trimming cost V 5 bases and J 1 base, with 12 bases left between them. This CDR3 spans 15 amino acids. CDR1 is SGHVS and CDR2 is FQNEAQ in the germline V gene. The table came from immunoSEQ multiplex PCR; TCRdb's copy has only in-frame clones and leaves some out. The data show some 210,000 clones, with roughly 88% seen just once and about 6.8% held by the top ten. This sequence joins TRBV7-8 and TRBJ2-1; D is uncertain. This clonotype originated in a woman in her 40s who had recovered from COVID-19. Sequenced material: peripheral blood. This chain's CDR3 is CASSLGSTSYNEQFF. The CDR3 nucleotides read TGTGCCAGCAGCCTAGGAAGTACATCCTACAATGAGCAGTTCTTC.